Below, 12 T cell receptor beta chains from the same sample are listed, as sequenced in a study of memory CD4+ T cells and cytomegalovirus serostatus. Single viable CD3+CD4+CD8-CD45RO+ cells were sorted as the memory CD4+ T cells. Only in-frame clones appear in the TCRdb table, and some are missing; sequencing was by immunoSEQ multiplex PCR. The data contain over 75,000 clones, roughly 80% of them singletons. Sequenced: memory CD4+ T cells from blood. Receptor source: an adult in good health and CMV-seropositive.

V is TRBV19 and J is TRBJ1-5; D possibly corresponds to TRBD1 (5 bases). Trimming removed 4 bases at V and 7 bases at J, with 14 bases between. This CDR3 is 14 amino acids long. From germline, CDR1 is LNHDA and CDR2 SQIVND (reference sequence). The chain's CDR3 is CASSSQGSGQPQHF. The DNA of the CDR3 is TGTGCCAGTAGTAGTCAGGGTTCGGGCCAGCCCCAGCATTTT.

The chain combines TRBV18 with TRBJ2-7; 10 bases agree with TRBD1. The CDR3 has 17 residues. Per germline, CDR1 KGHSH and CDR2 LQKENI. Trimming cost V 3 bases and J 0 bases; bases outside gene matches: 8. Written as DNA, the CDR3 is TGTGCCAGCTCACCCTCCCGGACAGGGGGGAGCTCCTACGAGCAGTACTTC. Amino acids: CASSPSRTGGSSYEQYF.

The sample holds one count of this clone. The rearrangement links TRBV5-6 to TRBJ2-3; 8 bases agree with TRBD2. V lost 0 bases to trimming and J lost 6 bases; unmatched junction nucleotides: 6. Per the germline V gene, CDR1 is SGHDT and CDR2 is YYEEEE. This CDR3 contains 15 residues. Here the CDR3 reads CASSLAAGATDTQYF. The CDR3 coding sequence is TGTGCCAGCAGCTTGGCAGCGGGAGCAACCGATACGCAGTATTTT.

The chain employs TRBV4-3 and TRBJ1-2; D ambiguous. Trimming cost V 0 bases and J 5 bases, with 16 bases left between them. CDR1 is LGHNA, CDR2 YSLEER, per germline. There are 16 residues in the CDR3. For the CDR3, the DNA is TGCGCCAGCAGCCAAGATTCAGATAGCAGGACTTATGGCTACACCTTC. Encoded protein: CASSQDSDSRTYGYTF.

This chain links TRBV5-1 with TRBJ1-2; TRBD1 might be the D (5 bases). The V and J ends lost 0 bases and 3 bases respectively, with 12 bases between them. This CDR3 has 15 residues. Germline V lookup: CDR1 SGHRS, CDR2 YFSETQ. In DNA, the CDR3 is TGCGCCAGCAGCTTGGGACAGTGGCGAGACTATGGCTACACCTTC. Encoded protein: CASSLGQWRDYGYTF.

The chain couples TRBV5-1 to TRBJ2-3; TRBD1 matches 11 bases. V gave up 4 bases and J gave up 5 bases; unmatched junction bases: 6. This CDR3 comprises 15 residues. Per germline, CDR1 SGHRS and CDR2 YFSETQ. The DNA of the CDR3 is TGCGCCAGCAGCGGCGGACAGGGGGCGGGAGATACGCAGTATTTT. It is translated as CASSGGQGAGDTQYF. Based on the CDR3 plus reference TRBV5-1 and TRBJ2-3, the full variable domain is KAGVTQTPRYLIKTRGQQVTLSCSPISGHRSVSWYQQTPGQGLQFLFEYFSETQRNKGNFPGRFSGRQFSNSRSEMNVSTLELGDSALYLCASSGGQGAGDTQYFGPGTRLTVL.

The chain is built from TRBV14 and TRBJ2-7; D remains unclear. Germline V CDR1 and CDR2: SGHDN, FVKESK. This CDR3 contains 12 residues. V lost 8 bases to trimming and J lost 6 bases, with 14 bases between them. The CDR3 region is CASAGPPSEQYF. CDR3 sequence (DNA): TGTGCCAGCGCTGGGCCCCCTTCCGAGCAGTACTTC.

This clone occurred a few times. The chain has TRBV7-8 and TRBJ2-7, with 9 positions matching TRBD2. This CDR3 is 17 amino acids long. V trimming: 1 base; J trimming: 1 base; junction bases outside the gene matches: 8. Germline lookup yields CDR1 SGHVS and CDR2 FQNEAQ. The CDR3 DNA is TGTGCCAGCAGCTTAGGTCCAGCGGGAGGCCGATCCTACGAGCAGTACTTC. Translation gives CASSLGPAGGRSYEQYF.

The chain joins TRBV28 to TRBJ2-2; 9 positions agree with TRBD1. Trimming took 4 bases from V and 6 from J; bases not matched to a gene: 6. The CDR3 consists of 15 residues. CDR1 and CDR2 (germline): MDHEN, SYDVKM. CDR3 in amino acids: CASSYRDRAAGELFF. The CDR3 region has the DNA TGTGCCAGCAGTTATCGGGACAGGGCGGCCGGGGAGCTGTTTTTT.

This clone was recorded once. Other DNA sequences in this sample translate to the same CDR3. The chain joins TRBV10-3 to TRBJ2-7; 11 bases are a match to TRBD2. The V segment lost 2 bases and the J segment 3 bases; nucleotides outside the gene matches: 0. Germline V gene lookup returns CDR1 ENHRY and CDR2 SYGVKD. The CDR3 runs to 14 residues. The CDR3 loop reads CAISETSGSYEQYF. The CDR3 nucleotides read TGTGCCATCAGTGAGACTAGCGGGAGCTACGAGCAGTACTTC.

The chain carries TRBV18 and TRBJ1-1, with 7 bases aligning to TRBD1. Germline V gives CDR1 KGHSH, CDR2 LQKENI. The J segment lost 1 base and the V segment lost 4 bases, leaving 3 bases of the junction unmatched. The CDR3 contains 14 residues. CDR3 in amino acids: CASSQGAGNTEAFF. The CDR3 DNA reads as TGTGCCAGCTCACAGGGGGCAGGGAACACTGAAGCTTTCTTT.

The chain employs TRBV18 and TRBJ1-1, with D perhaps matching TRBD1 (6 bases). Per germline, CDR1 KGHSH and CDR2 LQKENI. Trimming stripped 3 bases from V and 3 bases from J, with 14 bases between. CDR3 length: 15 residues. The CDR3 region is CASSPGGYRDTEAFF. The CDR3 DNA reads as TGTGCCAGCTCACCCGGGGGGTACAGGGACACTGAAGCTTTCTTT.